The present entry profiles one TCR beta chain with its context. The data stem from a study of blood T cell repertoires in COVID-19. Overall study: Both acute and convalescent COVID-19 samples were obtained from the United States, Italy and Spain. PBMCs, B-cell-depleted T cells, or T cells provided the cDNA or gDNA that made up the material.

CDR3 length: 13 residues. Germline-derived CDR1 and CDR2 are ENHRY and SYGVKD. The germline V and J ends were trimmed by 7 bases and 0 bases, with 7 bases remaining between them. Authors' methods: Quantification of nucleated cells was approximated via reference gene primer amplification. Assay used: immunoSEQ multiplex PCR; TCRdb lists only in-frame clones, some missing. That table supplies the V and J calls and clone size; D and trimming were determined from the DNA. The sample includes some 230,000 clones, about four fifths of them seen just once. Sequences were obtained from peripheral blood. The chain carries TRBV10-3 and TRBJ1-3; D not certain. The TCR originated in a woman in her sixties with acute or convalescent COVID-19. The CDR3 spells CAITEYSGNTIYF. For the CDR3, the DNA is TGTGCCATCACGGAGTACTCTGGAAACACCATATATTTT.